Each of the 18 T cell receptor beta chains below was sequenced from the same sample in a study of blood T cell repertoires in COVID-19. The assay was immunoSEQ multiplex PCR, and TCRdb's table has in-frame clones only and misses some. The repertoire consists of roughly 380,000 clones, with more than 75% occurring once and the leading ten covering 1% to 1.5%. The sample was PBMCs or T cells enriched from blood (not recorded which). These receptors were taken from a man aged 30 to 39 who had recovered from COVID-19.

This clone has more than one count but fewer than ten. V is TRBV29-1 and J is TRBJ1-2; D unclear. Looked up from germline, CDR1 is SQVTM and CDR2 is ANQGSEA. CDR3 length: 14 amino acids. Trimming shortened V by 2 bases and J by 1 base, and 11 bases separated the two germline ends. CDR3 sequence (DNA): TGCAGCGTTGAATCGTCAGGAATTAACTATGGCTACACCTTC. It specifies CSVESSGINYGYTF.

This sequence joins TRBV14 and TRBJ2-1; 7 bases line up with TRBD2. The CDR3 sequence is 18 residues long. The germline V gene has CDR1 SGHDN and CDR2 FVKESK. With 0 bases clipped from V and 2 bases from J, the junction kept 10 bases outside the gene matches. CDR3 in DNA: TGTGCCAGCAGCCAAGATCCAATTGGCGGGGGTCCCTACAATGAGCAGTTCTTC. Amino acids: CASSQDPIGGGPYNEQFF.

J is TRBJ1-6 and V is TRBV7-9; maybe TRBD1 (5 bases). From germline, CDR1 is SEHNR and CDR2 FQNEAQ (reference sequence). This CDR3 is built from 15 residues. V was shortened by 3 bases and J by 10 bases, with 16 bases between the two germline ends. Here the CDR3 DNA reads TGTGCCAGCAGCTTCATAAAGGAGGGGCGATCACCCCTCCACTTT. The encoded protein is CASSFIKEGRSPLHF.

The chain couples TRBV9 to TRBJ2-7, with 9 bases that match TRBD1. Germline CDR1 SGDLS, CDR2 YYNGEE. The CDR3 sequence is 14 residues long. J gave up 5 bases and V 4 bases, and 7 bases lay outside the gene matches. CDR3 amino acids: CASSPGDRVDEQYF. CDR3 in DNA: TGTGCCAGCAGCCCCGGGGACAGGGTGGACGAGCAGTACTTC.

This clone was found a few times. The chain links TRBV30 to TRBJ2-7, with 10 bases that match TRBD2. The CDR3 contains 16 residues. V was pared by 0 bases and J by 3 bases, with 8 bases of the junction left unmatched. Germline lookup yields CDR1 GTSNPN and CDR2 SVGIG (reference sequence). CDR3 protein: CAWSVLAGQGNYEQYF. The CDR3 DNA sequence: TGTGCCTGGAGTGTACTAGCGGGGCAGGGCAACTACGAGCAGTACTTC.

This chain links TRBV5-4 with TRBJ1-6; 10 nucleotides line up with TRBD1. The CDR3 totals 14 residues. Germline-derived CDR1 and CDR2 are SGHNT and YYREEE (reference sequence). With V trimmed by 7 bases and J by 7 bases, 5 bases remained unmatched. CDR3 DNA sequence: TGTGCCAGCGAAAGACAGGGGGCCAATTCACCCCTCCACTTT. This codes for CASERQGANSPLHF.

In its sample, this clone was seen once. This rearrangement joins TRBV11-2 to TRBJ2-1; 8 positions agree with TRBD2. The germline CDR1 and CDR2 sequences are SGHAT and FQNNGV. CDR3 length equals 15 residues. The junction had 5 bases not matched to a gene; V was cut back by 3 bases and J by 4 bases. CDR3 coding DNA: TGTGCCAGCAGCTTGTTAGCGGGGACGTACAATGAGCAGTTCTTC. This encodes CASSLLAGTYNEQFF.

This clone was recorded at least ten times. This sequence joins TRBV9 and TRBJ2-3; 11 nucleotides line up with TRBD2. With V trimmed by 0 bases and J by 4 bases, 4 bases remained unmatched. Per germline, CDR1 SGDLS and CDR2 YYNGEE. This CDR3 is built from 16 residues. CDR3 loop: CASSVGLGLAADTQYF. The DNA for the CDR3 is TGTGCCAGCAGCGTAGGTCTGGGACTAGCGGCAGATACGCAGTATTTT.

This clone showed up just once. The CDR3: CASSSDRRYGYTF. CDR3 nucleotide sequence: TGTGCCAGCAGCTCAGACAGACGCTATGGCTACACCTTC. The chain combines TRBV3-1 (or the pseudogene TRBV3-2) with TRBJ1-2; TRBD1 is a possible D gene (5 bases). V lost 5 bases and J 4 bases, leaving 11 bases between the germline ends. The V gene's germline CDR1 is LGHDT and CDR2 YNNKEL (reference sequence). The CDR3 runs 13 residues.

The V gene is TRBV7-8, the J gene TRBJ2-3; TRBD2 aligns across 14 bases. V shed 4 bases and J 4 bases; nucleotides not matched to a gene: 4. The CDR3 spans 16 residues. Looked up from germline, CDR1 is SGHVS and CDR2 is FQNEAQ. The CDR3: CASSSRLAGGPDTQYF. The CDR3 DNA reads TGTGCCAGCAGCTCTAGACTAGCGGGGGGGCCAGATACGCAGTATTTT.

This chain connects TRBV2 to TRBJ1-1; tentatively, D is TRBD1 (5 bases). Germline CDR1 and CDR2: SNHLY and FYNNEI. This CDR3 region has 15 residues. With 6 bases removed from V and 6 bases from J, the gap between germline ends came to 20 bases. CDR3 bases: TGTGCCAGCAGGCCGGCAGGGTGGCTCTCCCCTGAAGCTTTCTTT. This gives the protein CASRPAGWLSPEAFF.

This chain connects TRBV7-9 to TRBJ1-4, with 8 bases identical to TRBD1. V trimming: 4 bases; J trimming: 4 bases; junction bases outside the gene matches: 2. Germline V lookup: CDR1 SEHNR, CDR2 FQNEAQ (reference sequence). This CDR3 has 14 amino acids. The CDR3 DNA sequence: TGTGCCAGCAGCTCCGGACAGGGTAATGAAAAACTGTTTTTT. This gives the protein CASSSGQGNEKLFF.

Concerning this clone: Germline is not matched at one junction end, which may reflect a read error. This rearrangement joins TRBV7-6 to TRBJ1-2; D might be TRBD1 (5 bases). Germline V lookup: CDR1 SGHVS, CDR2 FNYEAQ. The CDR3 length is 13 residues. Here the CDR3 reads CASSLVTEKGMVF. In nucleotides, the CDR3 is TGTGCCAGCAGCTTAGTGACAGAAAAAGGGATGGTCTTC.

The DNA of the CDR3 is TGTGCCAGCAGTACACAGGGGCAGGAGACCCAGTACTTC. This translates into CASSTQGQETQYF. V is TRBV5-4 and J is TRBJ2-5; 7 positions match TRBD1. CDR1 SGHNT and CDR2 YYREEE come from the germline V gene (reference sequence). Losses at the gene ends were 5 bases for V and 5 bases for J; bases not matched to a gene: 6. The CDR3 is 13 amino acids.

This clone was seen a single time. The J gene is TRBJ1-1, the V gene TRBV7-2, with 9 positions matching TRBD1. The CDR3 length is 17 residues. The ends lost 4 bases at V and 1 base at J; junction bases unmatched: 10. Germline V lookup: CDR1 SGHTA, CDR2 FQGNSA. The CDR3 here is CASSSLNRGLGNTEAFF. The CDR3, as DNA: TGTGCCAGCAGCTCCCTCAACAGGGGGCTCGGGAACACTGAAGCTTTCTTT. Full variable domain (remainder filled in from reference TRBV7-2 and TRBJ1-1): GAGVSQSPSNKVTEKGKDVELRCDPISGHTALYWYRQSLGQGLEFLIYFQGNSAPDKSGLPSDRFSAERTGGSVSTLTIQRTQQEDSAVYLCASSSLNRGLGNTEAFFGQGTRLTVV.

J is TRBJ1-1 and V is TRBV14; TRBD1 might be the D (6 bases). The germline V gene encodes CDR1 SGHDN and CDR2 FVKESK. CDR3 length: 15 amino acids. V dropped 4 bases and J dropped 4 bases, with 16 bases sitting between them. The CDR3, as DNA: TGTGCCAGCAGCCTGAGTTGGGGGCTGGGCACTGAAGCTTTCTTT. It translates to CASSLSWGLGTEAFF. Full variable domain (missing parts from reference TRBV14 and TRBJ1-1): EAGVTQFPSHSVIEKGQTVTLRCDPISGHDNLYWYRRVMGKEIKFLLHFVKESKQDESGMPNNRFLAERTGGTYSTLKVQPAELEDSGVYFCASSLSWGLGTEAFFGQGTRLTVV.

The CDR3 coding sequence is TGTGCCAGCAGCCTACAGGATGCACACACTGAAGCTTTCTTT. Protein product: CASSLQDAHTEAFF. The chain employs TRBV14 and TRBJ1-1; a possible D gene is TRBD1 (5 bases). Germline V gene data show CDR1 as SGHDN and CDR2 as FVKESK. V lost 4 bases, J lost 3 bases, and 12 bases lay in between. The CDR3 spans 14 residues.

This sequence joins TRBV2 and TRBJ2-7; D gene ambiguous. The V and J ends lost 3 bases and 2 bases respectively, with 11 bases between them. CDR3 size: 14 residues. Per the germline V gene, CDR1 is SNHLY and CDR2 is FYNNEI. The CDR3 here is CASSDSAGPYEQYF. The CDR3 coding sequence is TGTGCCAGCAGTGATTCGGCAGGCCCCTACGAGCAGTACTTC.